The 12 T cell receptor beta chains in this list originate from one sample, sequenced in a study of blood T cell repertoires in COVID-19. The assay was immunoSEQ multiplex PCR, and TCRdb's table has in-frame clones only and misses some. In the table there are a few hundred thousand clones, around 89% of which are singletons. The specimen was peripheral blood. Receptors were obtained from a woman aged 55-70 years with acute or convalescent COVID-19.

V gene TRBV6-6 combines with J gene TRBJ1-1; D is possibly TRBD1 (6 bases). The V and J ends lost 1 base and 5 bases respectively, with 11 bases between them. This CDR3 has 14 amino acids. Germline CDR1 reads MNHNY; CDR2 reads SVGAGI (reference sequence). This CDR3 reads CASSYLQGGTEAFF. The CDR3 coding sequence is TGTGCCAGCAGTTACTTACAGGGCGGGACTGAAGCTTTCTTT.

The gene calls are TRBV7-2 and TRBJ1-2; TRBD1 might be the D (6 bases). The CDR3 is made up of 14 amino acids. Germline V gene sequence: CDR1 SGHTA, CDR2 FQGNSA. V was pared by 5 bases and J by 2 bases, with 12 bases between. CDR3 protein: CASSTDQGNYGYTF. The DNA of the CDR3 is TGTGCCAGCAGCACGGACCAGGGGAACTATGGCTACACCTTC.

The V call is TRBV14, the J call TRBJ2-5; 9 positions match TRBD1. Trimming cost V 6 bases and J 5 bases; bases outside gene matches: 10. The germline CDR1 and CDR2 sequences are SGHDN and FVKESK. The length of the CDR3 is 15 residues. The CDR3 loop is CASSPRQGVEETQYF. CDR3 coding DNA: TGTGCCAGCAGTCCCAGACAGGGGGTTGAGGAGACCCAGTACTTC. Filled out from reference TRBV14 and TRBJ2-5, the complete variable domain reads EAGVTQFPSHSVIEKGQTVTLRCDPISGHDNLYWYRRVMGKEIKFLLHFVKESKQDESGMPNNRFLAERTGGTYSTLKVQPAELEDSGVYFCASSPRQGVEETQYFGPGTRLLVL.

The chain combines TRBV18 with TRBJ2-3; TRBD2 agrees at 7 bases. J gave up 0 bases and V 0 bases, and 9 bases lay outside the gene matches. CDR3 length equals 18 residues. Germline CDR1 reads KGHSH; CDR2 reads LQKENI. The CDR3: CASSPPTGGLMSTDTQYF. The CDR3 DNA reads as TGTGCCAGCTCACCACCGACGGGAGGTTTAATGAGCACAGATACGCAGTATTTT.

The V call is TRBV10-3, the J call TRBJ2-1; 16 bases map to TRBD2. CDR1 ENHRY and CDR2 SYGVKD come from the germline V gene. The CDR3 is 19 residues long. Germline trimming cut 6 bases from V and 0 bases from J; bases unmatched to any gene: 8. The CDR3 DNA follows: TGTGCCATCAGCATTACCGGGACTAGCGGGAGGGCCTCCTACAATGAGCAGTTCTTC. Protein sequence: CAISITGTSGRASYNEQFF.

A few counts support this clone. This sequence joins TRBV4-2 and TRBJ2-1, with 11 bases fitting TRBD2. V gave up 1 base and J gave up 12 bases; unmatched junction bases: 14. This CDR3 spans 17 amino acids. From germline, CDR1 is LGHNA and CDR2 YNFKEQ. The CDR3 DNA sequence: TGTGCCAGCAGCCAAGCCGAACTAGCGGGAGCCCCGGTATGGCAGTTCTTC. This gives the protein CASSQAELAGAPVWQFF.

This chain connects TRBV21-1 to TRBJ2-2; whether TRBD1, the table's D call, matches the DNA was not checked. TRBV21-1 is a pseudogene. CDR3 length equals 16 residues. The CDR3 bases are TGTGCCAGCAGCAATAAAGGACAGGGGGCGACCGGGGAGCTGTTTTTT. It is translated as CASSNKGQGATGELFF.

The gene calls are TRBV4-3 and TRBJ1-1; D gene uncertain. Trimming cost V 2 bases and J 0 bases, with 10 bases left between them. CDR3 size: 15 residues. Germline V gene lookup returns CDR1 LGHNA and CDR2 YSLEER. The CDR3 is CASSQPGQVNTEAFF. CDR3 sequence (DNA): TGCGCCAGCAGCCAACCTGGGCAGGTGAACACTGAAGCTTTCTTT.

The count of this clone is one. The chain employs TRBV18 and TRBJ1-3, with a weak D call TRBD1 (6 bases). Germline V CDR1 and CDR2: KGHSH, LQKENI. Trimming pared 2 bases from V and 1 base from J, leaving 12 bases between. There are 16 residues in the CDR3. The CDR3 here is CASSPDRTPSGNTIYF. CDR3 nucleotide sequence: TGTGCCAGCTCACCAGACAGGACGCCATCTGGAAACACCATATATTTT. The complete variable domain, with remaining parts taken from reference TRBV18 and TRBJ1-3, reads NAGVMQNPRHLVRRRGQEARLRCSPMKGHSHVYWYRQLPEEGLKFMVYLQKENIIDESGMPKERFSAEFPKEGPSILRIQQVVRGDSAAYFCASSPDRTPSGNTIYFGEGSWLTVV.

The V call is TRBV7-9, the J call TRBJ1-1, with 7 bases aligning to TRBD1. The germline V gene encodes CDR1 SEHNR and CDR2 FQNEAQ (reference sequence). This CDR3 region has 18 residues. The V and J ends lost 5 bases and 5 bases, in that order; junction bases with no gene match: 20. The CDR3 DNA reads as TGTGCCAGCAGCGGGGTTGGGTTCCATTTCGAGGGGGCAACTGAAGCTTTCTTT. This encodes CASSGVGFHFEGATEAFF.

The chain joins TRBV7-2 to TRBJ2-7, with D possibly matching TRBD2 (5 bases). The CDR3 has 11 residues. Deletions cut 5 bases from V and 3 bases from J, with 5 bases between. In germline, CDR1 is SGHTA, CDR2 FQGNSA. The CDR3 DNA follows: TGTGCCAGCAGCGAGGGCTACGAGCAGTACTTC. Its translation is CASSEGYEQYF.

DNA for the CDR3: TGTGCCAGCAGCTTAACAACGGGACTCCTGAACTATGGCTACACCTTC. Translation gives CASSLTTGLLNYGYTF. The chain employs TRBV7-2 and TRBJ1-2; D perhaps matches TRBD1 (5 bases). The CDR3 is 16 amino acids. Germline V lookup: CDR1 SGHTA, CDR2 FQGNSA. V lost 2 bases, J lost 2 bases, and 15 bases lay in between.